This record looks at one T cell receptor beta chain sequence and its context. The data originate from a study of blood T cell repertoires in COVID-19. Study summary: Sites across the United States, Italy and Spain contributed samples from acute and convalescent COVID-19. PBMCs, B-cell-depleted T cells, or T cells provided the cDNA or gDNA that made up the material.

Patients of the Seattle cohort, enrolled during active infection, were followed longitudinally. Per the study methods: For nucleated cells, counts were estimated from reference gene primer amplification. Libraries were prepared by immunoSEQ multiplex PCR; TCRdb keeps only in-frame clonotypes and omits some of them. V and J calls and clone size come straight from that table; D and trimming were deduced from the DNA. The sample has roughly 440,000 clones; approximately 90% are singletons. The V end lost 4 bases, the J end lost 0 bases, and 12 bases lay between the germline ends. Germline-derived CDR1 and CDR2 are LNHDA and SQIVND (reference sequence). This CDR3 spans 15 amino acids.

The chain uses TRBV19 and TRBJ1-1; D remains ambiguous. The receptor was derived from a woman between 50 and 59 years old with COVID-19, enrolled during active disease. Source material: peripheral blood. The CDR3 region has the DNA TGTGCCAGTAGTACTGACATCCTAATGAACACTGAAGCTTTCTTT. It codes for CASSTDILMNTEAFF.